A selection of T cell receptor beta chains follows, all from one sample in a study of T-cell memory formation after mild COVID-19. MiXCR, applied by TCRdb to the 5' RACE reads, yields one record per CDR3 protein. In the table there are 270,000 or so distinct CDR3 sequences, roughly 18% of which are singletons. The source material was PBMCs or a T cell subset sorted from them (not recorded which). All receptors derive from a man aged 18 to 30 who had mild COVID-19 (a few samples of this study predate the infection). Cell type and time point are not known. Both conserved end residues are part of each CDR3. The order of the fields is CDR3 length, D gene, J gene, clone size, V gene, CDR3 DNA, CDR3 protein. The D gene is left open where the match is weak. Expanded clones are given a class, and other clones once, few, many or no size at all.

>16|TRBD2|TRBJ2-1|.|TRBV4-1
TGCGCCAGCAGCCAAGCTCTGGGCGGGGGGGTTGATGAGCAGTTCTTC
CASSQALGGGVDEQFF
>14|.|TRBJ1-1|.|TRBV20-1
TGCAGTGCTGGGTCCGGGGCAGCGAACACTGAAGCTTTCTTT
CSAGSGAANTEAFF
>17|.|TRBJ1-1|few|TRBV11-2
TGTGCCAGCAGCTTAGGGTATTTGCGGGGCGAGAACACTGAAGCTTTCTTT
CASSLGYLRGENTEAFF
>17|.|TRBJ1-5|.|TRBV4-1
TGCGCCAGCAGCCAGGAGGTTTGGGCAGGGGAGTATCAGCCCCAGCATTTT
CASSQEVWAGEYQPQHF
>13|.|TRBJ2-3|.|TRBV6-5
TGTGCCAGCAGTTACAACAGCCGGGATACGCAGTATTTT
CASSYNSRDTQYF
>14|.|TRBJ2-6|.|TRBV5-1
TGCGCCAGCAAACCCACGCCGGGGGCCAACGTCCTGACTTTC
CASKPTPGANVLTF
>19|.|TRBJ2-1|many|TRBV6-5
TGTGCCAGCAGTTACTCGGGTTGGTATAGGGGGTCATTCTACAATGAGCAGTTCTTC
CASSYSGWYRGSFYNEQFF
>12|.|TRBJ1-2|many|TRBV7-2
TGTGCCAGCAGCCCAATCCCCTATGGCTACACCTTC
CASSPIPYGYTF
>11|.|TRBJ2-3|few|TRBV20-1
TGCAGTGCTAGAACTGGAGCCACGCAGTATTTT
CSARTGATQYF
>15|.|TRBJ2-2|few|TRBV24-1
TGTGCCACCAGTGGCGGGACCATGGAATCCGGGGAGCTGTTTTTT
CATSGGTMESGELFF
>12|TRBD1|TRBJ2-2|few|TRBV19
TGTGCCAGGAACAGGGGGCAGGAGGAGCTGTTTTTT
CARNRGQEELFF
>17|.|TRBJ1-5|few|TRBV6-6
TGTGCCAGCAGTTACTCAACCCGGACCCCAGCTTATCAGCCCCAGCATTTT
CASSYSTRTPAYQPQHF
>13|.|TRBJ1-1|once|TRBV2
TGTGCCAGCAGTGAATTGACCAACACTGAAGCTTTCTTT
CASSELTNTEAFF
>12|.|TRBJ2-7|few|TRBV29-1
TGCAGCTTTCGAACCGGTAAATACGAGCAGTACTTC
CSFRTGKYEQYF
>13|.|TRBJ2-1|.|TRBV6-5
TGTGCCAGCAGTTATCAGGGTCACAATGAGCAGTTCTTC
CASSYQGHNEQFF
>15|.|TRBJ2-3|.|TRBV6-5
TGTGCCAGCAGTTACCAGGGGAGTGGCACAGATACGCAGTATTTT
CASSYQGSGTDTQYF
>15|TRBD1|TRBJ2-3|few|TRBV2
TGTGCCAGCAGCCTTTCACAGGGGCGCACAGATACGCAGTATTTT
CASSLSQGRTDTQYF
>17|.|TRBJ1-6|few|TRBV2
TGTGCCAGCAGCTTACGACGGCAAAGCTCCTATAATTCACCCCTCCACTTT
CASSLRRQSSYNSPLHF
>17|TRBD1|TRBJ1-6|few|TRBV7-2
TGTGCCAGCAGCTTAGCGTACGGACAGGATTATAATTCACCCCTCCACTTT
CASSLAYGQDYNSPLHF
>15|.|TRBJ2-5|.|TRBV4-2
TGTGCCAGCAGCCAAGGACGGGGGTATGAAGAGACCCAGTACTTC
CASSQGRGYEETQYF
>14|.|TRBJ2-3|few|TRBV27
TGTGCCAGCAGTTTTGCTAGCGCCAGGGGTACGCAGTATTTT
CASSFASARGTQYF
>11|.|TRBJ2-7|few|TRBV6-2/TRBV6-3
TGTGCCACCCGGGACTTCTACGAGCAGTACTTC
CATRDFYEQYF
>17|TRBD2|TRBJ2-2|.|TRBV4-3
TGCGCCAGCAGCCAAGCACTTAGCGGGTTCAACACCGGGGAGCTGTTTTTT
CASSQALSGFNTGELFF
>14|TRBD1|TRBJ1-1|.|TRBV7-8
TGTGCCAGCAGCGAGACAGGGGGCCCCACTGAAGCTTTCTTT
CASSETGGPTEAFF
>17|TRBD2|TRBJ2-1|few|TRBV4-2
TGTGCCAGCAGCCTCCGGGTAGCGGGCGGGGGGGAAAATGAGCAGTTCTTC
CASSLRVAGGGENEQFF
>14|.|TRBJ2-2|.|TRBV6-6
TGTGCCGCCAGTAGTGGCAGCCGGACCGGGGAGCTGTTTTTT
CAASSGSRTGELFF
>13|.|TRBJ1-5|few|TRBV5-8
TGTGCCAGCAGCTTCGGGGTGGGCCAGCCCCAGCATTTT
CASSFGVGQPQHF
>13|.|TRBJ1-2|.|TRBV29-1
TGCAGCGTTGAGACAGAGCCGGACTATGGCTACACCTTC
CSVETEPDYGYTF
>16|.|TRBJ1-2|.|TRBV5-6
TGTGCCAGCAGCTTCCTCACAGGTGCCTATTCCTATGGCTACACCTTC
CASSFLTGAYSYGYTF
>14|TRBD1|TRBJ2-3|few|TRBV13
TGTGCCAGCAGCAGTCCGGGACAGGGTTATACGCAGTATTTT
CASSSPGQGYTQYF
>15|TRBD2|TRBJ2-7|few|TRBV5-1
TGCGCCAGCAGCTTGTATAGCGGGGGCTCCTACGAGCAGTACTTC
CASSLYSGGSYEQYF
>15|.|TRBJ1-1|.|TRBV7-6
TGTGCCAGCAGCTTACGCGAACAGTTGAACACTGAAGCTTTCTTT
CASSLREQLNTEAFF
>14|TRBD2|TRBJ2-7|.|TRBV7-2
TGTGCCAGCAGCTGGACTAGCGGATCCTACGAGCAGTACTTC
CASSWTSGSYEQYF
>10|.|TRBJ1-1|many|TRBV29-1
TGCATGGTTACGAACACTGAAGCTTTCTTT
CMVTNTEAFF
>13|.|TRBJ1-4|few|TRBV19
TGTGCCAGTAGACGGCGCGGGGAGGAAAAACTGTTTTTT
CASRRRGEEKLFF
>15|.|TRBJ2-5|few|TRBV12-3/TRBV12-4
TGTGCCAGCAGTCCAGAAAGGGGGAGCGGAGAGACCCAGTACTTC
CASSPERGSGETQYF
>16|TRBD2|TRBJ2-3|.|TRBV5-1
TGCGCCAGCAGCTTTATAGCGGGGGGGACCCCAGATACGCAGTATTTT
CASSFIAGGTPDTQYF
>13|TRBD1|TRBJ2-3|many|TRBV24-1
TGTGCCACTAAGACAGGGGGCGGAGATACGCAGTATTTT
CATKTGGGDTQYF
>16|TRBD1|TRBJ1-5|.|TRBV20-1
TGCAGTGCTAGAGATATAACACAGGGGACCTATCAGCCCCAGCATTTT
CSARDITQGTYQPQHF
>14|.|TRBJ2-7|.|TRBV4-3
TGCGCCAGCAGCCAGTACGAGGGTTCCTACGAGCAGTACTTC
CASSQYEGSYEQYF
>13|.|TRBJ2-7|few|TRBV6-5
TGTGCCAGCAGGACAGGTTTTTTCTACGAGCAGTACTTC
CASRTGFFYEQYF
>13|.|TRBJ2-2|.|TRBV5-1
TGCGCCAGCAGCTTGGTTCACGTCGGGGAGCTGTTTTTT
CASSLVHVGELFF
>17|.|TRBJ1-1|few|TRBV11-2
TGTGCCAGCAGCTTAGGGCCGCACCGGGGGGGGAACACTGAAGCTTTCTTT
CASSLGPHRGGNTEAFF
>16|.|TRBJ1-2|.|TRBV4-3
TGCGCCAGCAGCCAAGAGGGGAGGGGAGCAGGCTATGGCTACACCTTC
CASSQEGRGAGYGYTF
>13|.|TRBJ1-2|.|TRBV12-3/TRBV12-4
TGTGCCAGCAGTCCCGCCCCCGGAGGCGGCTACACCTTC
CASSPAPGGGYTF
>15|.|TRBJ2-4|.|TRBV12-3/TRBV12-4
TGTGCCAGCAGTTTCCTTGGAGTAGCCAAAAACATTCAGTACTTC
CASSFLGVAKNIQYF
>19|.|TRBJ2-2|few|TRBV4-1
TGCGCCAGCAGCCAAGAAACCCCTAGGGGGGGGCCGGGGACCGGGGAGCTGTTTTTT
CASSQETPRGGPGTGELFF
>16|TRBD2|TRBJ2-3|.|TRBV12-3/TRBV12-4
TGTGCCAGCAGTTTAGATATAGCGGGGTCCACAGATACGCAGTATTTT
CASSLDIAGSTDTQYF
>15|.|TRBJ1-1|many|TRBV5-1
TGCGCCAGCAGCTTCGTTGGGGGGACCCAGTCTGAAGCTTTCTTT
CASSFVGGTQSEAFF
>19|TRBD2|TRBJ2-5|few|TRBV5-1
TGCGCCAGCAGCTTGGCCCTTTCCAGGCAGGGAGGGACCAGGGAGACCCAGTACTTC
CASSLALSRQGGTRETQYF